Sequencing of this T cell receptor beta chain was carried out in a study of blood T cells in healthy people across ages. Together with a sample-barcoded 5' primer, a J-beta primer mix was included in a second PCR lasting roughly 6 to 12 cycles. One entry per CDR3 protein, called by TCRdb with MiXCR from the 5' RACE reads. Among some 750,000 distinct CDR3 sequences, 20% to 25% were seen once, and the ten largest hold roughly 22%. This CDR3 contains 15 residues. V gave up 6 bases and J gave up 8 bases, with 21 bases separating them. Germline V lookup: CDR1 MDHEN, CDR2 SYDVKM. This sequence joins TRBV28 and TRBJ2-3; D may be TRBD1 or TRBD2 (6 bases each). The receptor's source is a man in his 70s in good health. Sequenced input: blood. DNA for the CDR3: TGTGCCAGCAGGCCCCCGGAGGGGGTGTTGGGTACGCAGTATTTT. Translation gives CASRPPEGVLGTQYF.